This T cell receptor beta chain is from a study of shared clonotypes between healthy human individuals. Study observations and caveats: Donors were few, which limited the genetic and exposure-history diversity represented. Expectations were that clonotype sharing among donors would be affected by sequencing depth. The naive CD4 repertoires of several donors were compared, and around 5.1% of clonotypes were shared.

Positive CCR7 selection of CD45RO-negative cells yielded the naive CD8 cells, and terminally differentiated effector memory CD45RA+ cells were excluded. Generated by immunoSEQ multiplex PCR, the TCRdb table keeps only in-frame clones and is missing some. The data show roughly 2,000,000 clones, around 93% seen once. Of note for this clone: The antigen remains undetermined.

The sequence came from a young man in good health. Some clones in this sample may be carry-over from other donors' samples. The sample was naive CD8+ T cells from PBMCs.

The CDR3 protein is CASSLWGKGLPPYEQYF. DNA for the CDR3: TGTGCCAGCAGCTTATGGGGGAAGGGGCTACCGCCCTACGAGCAGTACTTC. This rearrangement joins TRBV11-2 to TRBJ2-7, with D tentatively TRBD1 or TRBD2 (5 bases each). Looked up from germline, CDR1 is SGHAT and CDR2 is FQNNGV. This CDR3 comprises 17 residues. Between the trimmed V and J ends, which lost 2 bases and 2 bases, there was a span of 19 bases.